Reported below is one T cell receptor (beta chain). The sample originates from a study of blood T cell repertoires in COVID-19. This CDR3 has 15 residues. Between the trimmed V and J ends, which lost 2 bases and 7 bases, there was a span of 14 bases. CDR1 is KGHSH, CDR2 LQKENI, per germline. The method was immunoSEQ multiplex PCR; TCRdb's version includes in-frame clones alone and lacks a portion of them. The table has approximately 190,000 clones, approximately 84% seen once. Sequencing input: peripheral blood. V is TRBV18 and J is TRBJ2-2; D might be TRBD1 (6 bases). The origin of this receptor is a woman in her seventies with active or convalescent COVID-19. The CDR3 DNA reads TGTGCCAGCTCACCAAGTTGGGGGCGCGGCGGGGAGCTGTTTTTT. It encodes CASSPSWGRGGELFF.